The 29 T cell receptor beta chains listed next were all sequenced from one sample in a study of blood T cell repertoires in COVID-19. Sequencing was performed with immunoSEQ multiplex PCR; in TCRdb, only in-frame clones are kept and a portion is missing. The table shows approximately 75,000 clones, with approximately 82% occurring only once. Sequencing was carried out using peripheral blood. The receptors stem from an elderly woman with acute or convalescent COVID-19.

The gene calls are TRBV9 and TRBJ1-3, with 7 bases that match TRBD1. This CDR3 comprises 14 residues. Germline assignment: CDR1 SGDLS and CDR2 YYNGEE. Losses at the gene ends were 3 bases for V and 1 base for J; bases not matched to a gene: 1. CDR3 nucleotides: TGTGCCAGCAGCGCAGGGGGATCTGGAAACACCATATATTTT. Protein product: CASSAGGSGNTIYF.

The V call is TRBV30, the J call TRBJ1-2, with D possibly matching TRBD1 (5 bases). Germline V gene sequence: CDR1 GTSNPN, CDR2 SVGIG (reference sequence). V lost 8 bases and J 7 bases, leaving 11 bases between the germline ends. This CDR3 contains 10 residues. This CDR3 reads CALRRGGYTF. In nucleotides, the CDR3 is TGTGCCCTACGAAGGGGTGGCTACACCTTC.

This clone was observed a single time. This chain links TRBV3-1 (or the pseudogene TRBV3-2) with TRBJ2-1, with 11 bases fitting TRBD2. V was pared by 3 bases and J by 6 bases, with 4 bases of the junction left unmatched. Germline assignment: CDR1 LGHDT and CDR2 YNNKEL (reference sequence). The length of the CDR3 is 15 residues. CDR3 sequence: CASSQTSGTGNEQFF. As DNA, the CDR3 is TGTGCCAGCAGCCAGACTAGCGGGACGGGCAATGAGCAGTTCTTC.

The chain recombines TRBV30 with TRBJ2-2, with D possibly matching TRBD2 (7 bases). CDR3 length: 15 amino acids. Germline V gene sequence: CDR1 GTSNPN, CDR2 SVGIG (reference sequence). V was trimmed by 3 bases and J by 0 bases, leaving 11 bases between them. CDR3 DNA: TGTGCCTGGAGAGGGGGGGACCCGAACACCGGGGAGCTGTTTTTT. Translated: CAWRGGDPNTGELFF. Together with reference TRBV30 and TRBJ2-2, the CDR3 gives the full variable domain: SQTIHQWPATLVQPVGSPLSLECTVEGTSNPNLYWYRQAAGRGLQLLFYSVGIGQISSEVPQNLSASRPQDRQFILSSKKLLLSDSGFYLCAWRGGDPNTGELFFGEGSRLTVL.

J is TRBJ1-1 and V is TRBV5-1; 9 nucleotides agree with TRBD1. With V trimmed by 4 bases and J by 5 bases, 6 bases remained unmatched. Germline assignment: CDR1 SGHRS and CDR2 YFSETQ. The CDR3 is 14 residues long. The CDR3 protein is CASSRDRVGTEAFF. CDR3 in DNA: TGCGCCAGCAGCCGGGACAGGGTCGGAACTGAAGCTTTCTTT. Looking up the rest from reference TRBV5-1 and TRBJ1-1 gives the full variable domain: KAGVTQTPRYLIKTRGQQVTLSCSPISGHRSVSWYQQTPGQGLQFLFEYFSETQRNKGNFPGRFSGRQFSNSRSEMNVSTLELGDSALYLCASSRDRVGTEAFFGQGTRLTVV.

This chain joins TRBV6-6 and TRBJ2-1; 9 nucleotides align to TRBD2. CDR3 length: 14 amino acids. Germline V lookup: CDR1 MNHNY, CDR2 SVGAGI (reference sequence). The ends lost 7 bases at V and 6 bases at J; junction bases unmatched: 7. The CDR3 nucleotides read TGTGCCAGCACGAAAGCGGGAGGTAGCAATGAGCAGTTCTTC. Translating gives CASTKAGGSNEQFF.

This clone has more than one count but fewer than ten. The V and J genes are TRBV27 and TRBJ2-7; a weak D match, TRBD2 (6 bases). V was pared by 2 bases and J by 1 base, with 18 bases between. Germline V gene sequence: CDR1 MNHEY, CDR2 SMNVEV (reference sequence). The CDR3 contains 17 residues. CDR3 residues: CASSLRGGRANSYEQYF. The CDR3 coding sequence is TGTGCCAGCAGTTTAAGGGGAGGAAGGGCGAATTCCTACGAGCAGTACTTC.

The V call is TRBV5-7, the J call TRBJ2-7; 12 bases agree with TRBD2. TRBV5-7 is sorted into the ORF group, with uncertain function. The CDR3 is 15 residues long. V trimming: 5 bases; J trimming: 0 bases; junction bases outside the gene matches: 3. CDR3 bases: TGTGCCAGCAGTTTGACTAGCGGGAGCTCCTACGAGCAGTACTTC. This codes for CASSLTSGSSYEQYF.

V gene TRBV11-2 combines with J gene TRBJ2-3; D unresolved. This CDR3 spans 12 amino acids. V was trimmed by 7 bases and J by 1 base, leaving 6 bases between them. CDR1 SGHAT and CDR2 FQNNGV come from the germline V gene. The CDR3 protein is CASTRGTDTQYF. The CDR3 DNA is TGTGCCAGCACCCGGGGCACAGATACGCAGTATTTT.

This chain links TRBV4-1 with TRBJ2-1, with D possibly matching TRBD2 (7 bases). Trimming took 0 bases from V and 6 from J, leaving 12 bases between them. The CDR3 runs 15 residues. Germline CDR1 reads MGHRA; CDR2 reads YSYEKL. The DNA of the CDR3 is TGCGCCAGCAGCCAAGAAACAGGGACTATCAATGAGCAGTTCTTC. Its translation is CASSQETGTINEQFF.

Only a few counts were recorded for this clone. The chain is built from TRBV12-3 or TRBV12-4 and TRBJ1-6, with 10 bases aligning to TRBD1. The CDR3 consists of 13 residues. Trimming took 6 bases from V and 9 from J; bases not matched to a gene: 2. The chain's CDR3 is CASRGTGVSPLHF. CDR3 sequence (DNA): TGTGCCAGCAGGGGGACAGGGGTTTCACCCCTCCACTTT.

CDR3 DNA: TGTGCTAGTGCTCTGGCTAGCGGGGCCGGGGAGCTGTTTTTT. Translated: CASALASGAGELFF. The V and J genes are TRBV12-5 and TRBJ2-2; 9 nucleotides line up with TRBD2. The J segment lost 6 bases and the V segment lost 7 bases, leaving 6 bases of the junction unmatched. The CDR3 covers 14 residues. Germline values: CDR1 LGHNT, CDR2 FRNRAP.

V gene TRBV5-4 combines with J gene TRBJ2-5, with 10 bases aligning to TRBD1. The CDR3 consists of 16 residues. The V segment lost 4 bases and the J segment 5 bases; nucleotides outside the gene matches: 11. Germline CDR1 is SGHNT and CDR2 is YYREEE (reference sequence). The DNA for the CDR3 is TGTGCCAGCAGCCTCGACAGGGGGCTTAGTCGGGAGACCCAGTACTTC. Translated: CASSLDRGLSRETQYF.

The chain couples TRBV5-1 to TRBJ2-1; D is unresolved. The germline gives CDR1 SGHRS, CDR2 YFSETQ. The CDR3 is 15 amino acids. V was pared by 5 bases and J by 0 bases, with 12 bases between. CDR3 coding DNA: TGCGCCAGCAGTGTGGTACCCAGCTCCTACAATGAGCAGTTCTTC. Translation: CASSVVPSSYNEQFF.

V gene TRBV29-1 combines with J gene TRBJ1-1; D might be TRBD1 (6 bases). The CDR3 length is 13 residues. Germline V lookup: CDR1 SQVTM, CDR2 ANQGSEA. Trimming took 5 bases from V and 2 from J, leaving 12 bases between them. CDR3 coding DNA: TGCAGCGTTACCGGACAGCTTAACACTGAAGCTTTCTTT. Protein product: CSVTGQLNTEAFF.

The chain has TRBV3-1 (or the pseudogene TRBV3-2) and TRBJ2-5; D gene unclear. CDR3 size: 12 residues. Germline CDR1 LGHDT, CDR2 YNNKEL (reference sequence). V was trimmed by 2 bases and J by 5 bases, leaving 6 bases between them. The CDR3 DNA is TGTGCCAGCAGCCAATTCCCGGAGACCCAGTACTTC. This gives the protein CASSQFPETQYF.

The chain combines TRBV24-1 with TRBJ1-1; 11 bases are shared with TRBD1. The germline gives CDR1 KGHDR, CDR2 SFDVKD. The CDR3 loop spans 16 amino acids. The V gene end was trimmed by 4 bases and the J gene end by 5 bases; junction bases not matched to a gene: 8. In DNA, the CDR3 is TGTGCCACCAGTGACCGTCGGACAGGGGGCTATACTGAAGCTTTCTTT. This codes for CATSDRRTGGYTEAFF.

J is TRBJ2-2 and V is TRBV4-2, with 13 bases identical to TRBD2. With V trimmed by 0 bases and J by 5 bases, 9 bases remained unmatched. Germline V CDR1 and CDR2: LGHNA, YNFKEQ. This CDR3 comprises 19 residues. This CDR3 is CASSQDQGGLAGRTGELFF. The DNA of the CDR3 is TGTGCCAGCAGCCAAGATCAAGGGGGACTAGCGGGGCGGACCGGGGAGCTGTTTTTT.

The V call is TRBV20-1, the J call TRBJ2-7, with D possibly being TRBD1 (6 bases). Germline V gives CDR1 DFQATT, CDR2 SNEGSKA (reference sequence). With 6 bases removed from V and 6 bases from J, the gap between germline ends came to 12 bases. This CDR3 region has 11 residues. The CDR3 bases are TGCAGTGCACAGATCAGGGGCGAGCAGTACTTC. It codes for CSAQIRGEQYF.

This clone is a singleton in its sample. The chain is built from TRBV18 and TRBJ2-1; 8 bases agree with TRBD1. CDR3 size: 15 residues. V was pared by 4 bases and J by 6 bases, with 8 bases of the junction left unmatched. Looked up from germline, CDR1 is KGHSH and CDR2 is LQKENI. CDR3 sequence reads: CASSLGQGGFNEQFF. CDR3 sequence (DNA): TGTGCCAGCTCACTAGGACAGGGTGGGTTCAATGAGCAGTTCTTC.

The chain combines TRBV7-8 with TRBJ2-7; TRBD1 agrees at 12 bases. Trimming removed 6 bases from V and 5 bases from J; junction bases left unmatched: 11. Germline V CDR1 and CDR2: SGHVS, FQNEAQ. CDR3 length: 16 amino acids. The CDR3 coding sequence is TGTGCCAGCAGGAGACCCGGGACAGGGGGCTGGGACGAGCAGTACTTC. It yields the protein CASRRPGTGGWDEQYF.

This clone was observed once. The CDR3 nucleotides are TGTGCCAGCAGGGACAGATGGAAGAACACCATATATTTT. Protein sequence: CASRDRWKNTIYF. V gene TRBV12-3 or TRBV12-4 combines with J gene TRBJ1-3; D possibly corresponds to TRBD1 (6 bases). The CDR3 is 13 residues long. V was clipped by 6 bases and J by 7 bases, with 13 bases between them.

The gene calls are TRBV27 and TRBJ2-2; 15 bases are a match to TRBD2. The CDR3 totals 17 residues. CDR1 is MNHEY, CDR2 SMNVEV, per germline (reference sequence). V was clipped by 10 bases and J by 2 bases; unmatched bases: 8. The DNA of the CDR3 is TGTGCCACAAAATGGACTAGCGGGAGGGTAAACACCGGGGAGCTGTTTTTT. Translated: CATKWTSGRVNTGELFF.

A few counts support this clone. As DNA, the CDR3 is TGTGCCAGCAGCCGGGGGACAGCGGGTGAAGCTTTCTTT. Translated: CASSRGTAGEAFF. The chain is built from TRBV6-5 and TRBJ1-1; 7 nucleotides align to TRBD1. The V gene end was trimmed by 6 bases and the J gene end by 7 bases; junction bases not matched to a gene: 8. Germline CDR1 MNHEY, CDR2 SVGAGI. This CDR3 has 13 residues.

The chain employs TRBV5-1 and TRBJ2-1; D might be TRBD2 (5 bases). Looked up from germline, CDR1 is SGHRS and CDR2 is YFSETQ. This CDR3 has 14 residues. V gave up 7 bases and J gave up 0 bases, with 11 bases separating them. CDR3: CASGEQSSYNEQFF. Written as DNA, the CDR3 is TGCGCCAGCGGGGAGCAAAGCTCCTACAATGAGCAGTTCTTC.

The J gene is TRBJ2-5, the V gene TRBV30, with TRBD2 identical over 8 bases. The trim removed 3 bases at V and 2 bases at J, leaving 11 bases unmatched. Germline values: CDR1 GTSNPN, CDR2 SVGIG (reference sequence). The CDR3 consists of 16 residues. In DNA, the CDR3 is TGTGCCTGGAGCCCCCCGGGGGGGCGAAATCAAGAGACCCAGTACTTC. It is translated as CAWSPPGGRNQETQYF.

A word on this clone: The sample carries other DNA sequences with the same CDR3. The chain uses TRBV27 and TRBJ1-5; TRBD1 matches at 7 bases. This CDR3 region has 19 residues. The trim removed 1 base at V and 4 bases at J, leaving 16 bases unmatched. Per the germline V gene, CDR1 is MNHEY and CDR2 is SMNVEV (reference sequence). CDR3 nucleotide sequence: TGTGCCAGCAGTTTATTTGCTGGGACAGAGGACCGGGGGAATCAGCCCCAGCATTTT. This codes for CASSLFAGTEDRGNQPQHF.

The V call is TRBV30, the J call TRBJ1-5; a possible D gene is TRBD1 (6 bases). The germline gives CDR1 GTSNPN, CDR2 SVGIG (reference sequence). Trimming stripped 0 bases from V and 3 bases from J, with 15 bases between. The CDR3 runs to 16 residues. The CDR3 sequence is CAWSVLSTGLNQPQHF. The CDR3 nucleotides read TGTGCCTGGAGTGTACTTAGTACAGGGCTCAATCAGCCCCAGCATTTT.

V and J are TRBV30 and TRBJ1-4; D is possibly TRBD1 (5 bases). Germline V gene data show CDR1 as GTSNPN and CDR2 as SVGIG (reference sequence). Trimming took 2 bases from V and 5 from J, leaving 15 bases between them. The CDR3 contains 15 residues. As DNA, the CDR3 is TGTGCCTGGAGTCCACTGGGACGGGAGAATGAAAAACTGTTTTTT. Translated: CAWSPLGRENEKLFF. The complete variable domain, with remaining parts taken from reference TRBV30 and TRBJ1-4, reads SQTIHQWPATLVQPVGSPLSLECTVEGTSNPNLYWYRQAAGRGLQLLFYSVGIGQISSEVPQNLSASRPQDRQFILSSKKLLLSDSGFYLCAWSPLGRENEKLFFGSGTQLSVL.